A selection of T cell receptor beta chains follows, all from one sample in a study of T cell clones after liver transplantation. TCRdb keeps only in-frame clones here, not all; method: immunoSEQ multiplex PCR. This table holds 72,000 or so clones, approximately 82% found once. Sequencing used CD4+ T cells from blood, obtained at the 22-month timepoint. These receptors all come from a human patient who received a liver transplant. Some T cells may be the graft donor's. Each CDR3 is given with its conserved first and last residue. A D gene is named only where the DNA matches it firmly. Size tells how often a clone was seen (once, few, many) or the class of an expanded clone, and some rows leave it out.

j_gene,abundance,v_gene,d_gene,CDR3aa,CDR3nt
TRBJ2-7,few,TRBV6-6,-,CASSLGGGEQYF,TGTGCCAGCAGTCTCGGGGGTGGCGAGCAGTACTTC
TRBJ1-2,few,TRBV11-2,-,CASSLDTSYGYTF,TGTGCCAGCAGCTTAGACACAAGTTATGGCTACACCTTC
TRBJ2-3,-,TRBV11-3,-,CASSPAGGDTQYF,TGTGCCAGCAGCCCCGCCGGGGGAGATACGCAGTATTTT
TRBJ2-3,-,TRBV7-3,-,CASSLTGNTDTQYF,TGTGCCAGCAGCTTAACCGGAAACACAGATACGCAGTATTTT
TRBJ2-7,-,TRBV28,TRBD2,CASSLWGTSAHEQYF,TGTGCCAGCAGTTTGTGGGGGACTAGTGCCCACGAGCAGTACTTC
TRBJ2-5,-,TRBV19,-,CASSIMRGAKETQYF,TGTGCCAGTAGTATAATGCGGGGAGCCAAGGAGACCCAGTACTTC
TRBJ2-1,-,TRBV7-2,-,CASSLEGGGLNQEQFF,TGTGCCAGCAGCTTGGAGGGCGGGGGCCTGAACCAGGAGCAGTTCTTC
TRBJ2-7,-,TRBV6-5,-,CASSYRKGGLSYEQYF,TGTGCCAGCAGTTACCGAAAAGGGGGGCTTTCCTACGAGCAGTACTTC
TRBJ2-1,many,TRBV5-5,-,CASSWDGSSYNEQFF,TGTGCCAGCAGCTGGGACGGGAGCTCCTACAATGAGCAGTTCTTC
TRBJ2-7,few,TRBV27,-,CASRSQGYEQYF,TGTGCCAGCAGGTCACAGGGTTACGAGCAGTACTTC
TRBJ1-5,-,TRBV18,-,CASSPGLNQPQHF,TGTGCCAGCTCACCGGGTCTCAATCAGCCCCAGCATTTT
TRBJ1-2,few,TRBV7-9,TRBD1,CASSLTGTGNQYGYTF,TGTGCCAGCAGCTTAACCGGGACAGGGAATCAGTATGGCTACACCTTC
TRBJ2-3,-,TRBV5-1,TRBD1,CASSWDRPRTDTQYF,TGCGCCAGCAGCTGGGACAGGCCGAGGACAGATACGCAGTATTTT
TRBJ2-5,-,TRBV18,TRBD1,CASSRETGDGETQYF,TGTGCCAGCTCACGAGAGACAGGGGACGGAGAGACCCAGTACTTC
TRBJ2-1,-,TRBV19,-,CASTLAGYNEQFF,TGTGCCAGTACCCTCGCCGGGTACAATGAGCAGTTCTTC
TRBJ2-1,-,TRBV7-8,-,CASSFFRREQFF,TGTGCCAGCAGCTTCTTTAGGCGTGAGCAGTTCTTC
TRBJ1-1,-,TRBV4-3,-,CASSQEGGYTEAFF,TGCGCCAGCAGCCAAGAAGGCGGCTACACTGAAGCTTTCTTT
TRBJ2-3,-,TRBV5-1,-,CASSLEAASTDTQYF,TGCGCCAGCAGCTTGGAAGCGGCGAGCACAGATACGCAGTATTTT
TRBJ2-2,-,TRBV7-9,-,CASRLTGELFF,TGTGCCAGCAGACTCACCGGGGAGCTGTTTTTT
TRBJ2-1,-,TRBV7-2,TRBD2,CASSARAGDEQFF,TGTGCCAGCAGCGCAAGAGCGGGGGATGAGCAGTTCTTC
TRBJ2-2,-,TRBV7-7,-,CASSLLRDGELFF,TGTGCCAGCAGCCTACTAAGAGACGGGGAGCTGTTTTTT
TRBJ1-5,-,TRBV19,TRBD1,CASKGTGDNQPQHF,TGTGCCAGTAAGGGCACAGGGGACAATCAGCCCCAGCATTTT
TRBJ2-6,once,TRBV5-5,-,CASSWDGSGANVLTF,TGTGCCAGCAGCTGGGACGGCTCTGGGGCCAACGTCCTGACTTTC
TRBJ1-5,-,TRBV5-4,TRBD1,CASSSDRGPYQPQHF,TGTGCCAGCAGCAGCGACAGGGGCCCGTATCAGCCCCAGCATTTT
TRBJ1-6,-,TRBV6-4,-,CASRQDLNSPLHF,TGTGCCAGCAGGCAGGACCTTAATTCACCCCTCCACTTT
TRBJ1-5,-,TRBV7-9,-,CASSLGELGNQPQHF,TGTGCCAGCAGCTTAGGAGAGCTGGGCAATCAGCCCCAGCATTTT